These 18 T cell receptor beta chains came from one sample sequenced in a study of control samples from healthy donors and cancer patients. Method: immunoSEQ multiplex PCR; TCRdb's copy keeps in-frame clones and lacks some. The sample has approximately 120,000 clones, approximately 87% seen once. The sample comprised blood. These TCRs come from a man between 60 and 75 years old in good health.

V gene TRBV7-8 combines with J gene TRBJ2-3; D is undetermined. Germline values: CDR1 SGHVS, CDR2 FQNEAQ. The CDR3 sequence is 13 residues long. Trimming shortened V by 1 base and J by 4 bases, and 6 bases separated the two germline ends. CDR3: CASSLVPSDTQYF. The DNA for the CDR3 is TGTGCCAGCAGCTTAGTTCCGTCAGATACGCAGTATTTT.

The chain employs TRBV28 and TRBJ2-5; D might be TRBD1 (6 bases). This CDR3 region has 16 residues. Trimming stripped 2 bases from V and 7 bases from J, with 20 bases between. Germline V lookup: CDR1 MDHEN, CDR2 SYDVKM. CDR3 in DNA: TGTGCCAGCAGTTTACTACAAAACAGGGTAGGGGGGACCCAGTACTTC. As protein: CASSLLQNRVGGTQYF.

V and J are TRBV9 and TRBJ2-2; no clear D gene. CDR3 length equals 16 residues. The germline gives CDR1 SGDLS, CDR2 YYNGEE. The V gene lost 0 bases and the J gene lost 2 bases, with 11 bases spanning the gap. CDR3 sequence reads: CASSVGSSSNTGELFF. The CDR3 nucleotides are TGTGCCAGCAGCGTAGGATCAAGCTCTAACACCGGGGAGCTGTTTTTT.

The chain has TRBV19 and TRBJ2-1; weak D call: TRBD1 (6 bases). V lost 3 bases, J lost 7 bases, and 10 bases lay in between. The germline gives CDR1 LNHDA, CDR2 SQIVND (reference sequence). This CDR3 region has 13 residues. The CDR3 sequence: CASSILQGNEQFF. In nucleotides, the CDR3 is TGTGCCAGTAGTATTCTACAGGGTAATGAGCAGTTCTTC.

The chain joins TRBV6-2 or TRBV6-3 to TRBJ1-5; D remains unclear. The CDR3 is 14 residues long. The V gene lost 2 bases and the J gene lost 4 bases, with 9 bases spanning the gap. Per the germline V gene, CDR1 is MNHEY and CDR2 is SVGEGT. The CDR3 nucleotides read TGTGCCAGCAGTTACGTGTCAGAAAATCAGCCCCAGCATTTT. As protein: CASSYVSENQPQHF.

In its sample, this clone was seen once. V gene TRBV28 combines with J gene TRBJ2-7, with 8 bases identical to TRBD1. Germline V lookup: CDR1 MDHEN, CDR2 SYDVKM. The length of the CDR3 is 18 residues. V was clipped by 6 bases and J by 1 base; unmatched bases: 17. CDR3 in amino acids: CASRSPSLGQVGSYEQYF. The CDR3 bases are TGTGCCAGCAGGTCCCCGTCCTTGGGACAGGTCGGATCCTACGAGCAGTACTTC.

This clone was recorded once. The chain recombines TRBV10-1 with TRBJ2-6, with D perhaps matching TRBD1 or TRBD2 (6 bases each). The V and J ends lost 3 bases and 4 bases respectively, with 10 bases between them. The germline V gene has CDR1 WNHNN and CDR2 SYGVQD (reference sequence). CDR3 length: 15 amino acids. For the CDR3, the DNA is TGCGCCAGCAGTGAAGGGGGGCTCGGGGCCAACGTCCTGACTTTC. It yields the protein CASSEGGLGANVLTF.

This sequence joins TRBV5-1 and TRBJ2-3; 8 bases fit TRBD1. The CDR3 runs to 16 residues. The J segment lost 1 base and the V segment lost 4 bases, leaving 8 bases of the junction unmatched. The germline gives CDR1 SGHRS, CDR2 YFSETQ. This chain's CDR3 is CASSSQGAIGTDTQYF. CDR3 nucleotide sequence: TGCGCCAGCAGCAGCCAGGGGGCAATTGGCACAGATACGCAGTATTTT.

This clone was recorded only once. The genes are TRBV18 and TRBJ1-6; D possibly corresponds to TRBD1 (5 bases). Trimming cost V 2 bases and J 5 bases, with 10 bases left between them. The CDR3 is 15 residues long. Germline CDR1 reads KGHSH; CDR2 reads LQKENI. CDR3 loop: CASSPSGVDNSPLHF. In nucleotides, the CDR3 is TGTGCCAGCTCACCATCGGGGGTCGATAATTCACCCCTCCACTTT.

The rearrangement uses TRBV9 and TRBJ2-3; unclear D gene. Between the trimmed V and J ends, which lost 0 bases and 2 bases, there was a span of 10 bases. This CDR3 comprises 15 residues. Per the germline V gene, CDR1 is SGDLS and CDR2 is YYNGEE. The CDR3 nucleotides read TGTGCCAGCAGCGTAGTCGGAATAAACACAGATACGCAGTATTTT. Amino acid sequence: CASSVVGINTDTQYF. The entire variable domain, with the rest obtained from reference TRBV9 and TRBJ2-3, is as follows: DSGVTQTPKHLITATGQRVTLRCSPRSGDLSVYWYQQSLDQGLQFLIQYYNGEERAKGNILERFSAQQFPDLHSELNLSSLELGDSALYFCASSVVGINTDTQYFGPGTRLTVL.

CDR3 DNA: TGTGCCAGCAGTTCCCAGACAGGGGGGAATTCACCCCTCCACTTT. It yields the protein CASSSQTGGNSPLHF. The chain has TRBV6-5 and TRBJ1-6, with 9 bases that match TRBD1. Per the germline V gene, CDR1 is MNHEY and CDR2 is SVGAGI. This CDR3 region has 15 residues. V lost 4 bases and J lost 7; bases outside the gene matches: 5.

The rearrangement joins TRBV24-1 to TRBJ1-1; no reliable D call. The CDR3 is 14 residues long. V lost 5 bases to trimming and J lost 0 bases, with 9 bases between them. CDR1 KGHDR and CDR2 SFDVKD come from the germline V gene. CDR3 sequence (DNA): TGTGCCACCAGTGGAAGCCACCTGAACACTGAAGCTTTCTTT. This codes for CATSGSHLNTEAFF.

This chain connects TRBV19 to TRBJ1-1, with no clear D. The CDR3 has 16 amino acids. Germline V gene lookup returns CDR1 LNHDA and CDR2 SQIVND (reference sequence). Trimming took off 4 bases at V and 0 bases at J, with 15 bases between the two ends. The CDR3 here is CASSRVIAVMNTEAFF. The CDR3 nucleotides are TGTGCCAGTAGTAGGGTCATAGCCGTCATGAACACTGAAGCTTTCTTT.

The rearrangement links TRBV6-5 to TRBJ2-5; 8 bases are shared with TRBD1. The CDR3 is made up of 15 amino acids. Germline values: CDR1 MNHEY, CDR2 SVGAGI. The J segment lost 5 bases and the V segment lost 0 bases, leaving 5 bases of the junction unmatched. The CDR3 sequence: CASSYSTGGEETQYF. The CDR3, as DNA: TGTGCCAGCAGTTACTCCACAGGGGGAGAGGAGACCCAGTACTTC.

CDR3 bases: TGTGCCAGCAGCGTGGGTTTGACTAGCGGGGGGTATGGTGAGCAGTTCTTC. It is translated as CASSVGLTSGGYGEQFF. V gene TRBV9 combines with J gene TRBJ2-1, with 13 bases fitting TRBD2. The V and J ends lost 2 bases and 9 bases, in that order; junction bases with no gene match: 11. The CDR3 sequence is 17 residues long. The V gene's germline CDR1 is SGDLS and CDR2 YYNGEE.

The chain employs TRBV12-3 or TRBV12-4 and TRBJ1-4; a weak D match, TRBD1 (5 bases). The CDR3 is 12 amino acids. The CDR3 region has the DNA TGTGCTACGGGGCAGGGTAATGAAAAACTGTTTTTT. It encodes CATGQGNEKLFF.

This chain connects TRBV6-5 to TRBJ2-5; perhaps TRBD1 as D (5 bases). The CDR3 has 13 amino acids. V was trimmed by 6 bases and J by 3 bases, leaving 11 bases between them. Per germline, CDR1 MNHEY and CDR2 SVGAGI. In nucleotides, the CDR3 is TGTGCCAGCAGAGGAACAGGAAAAGAGACCCAGTACTTC. Amino acid sequence: CASRGTGKETQYF.

The genes are TRBV10-3 and TRBJ1-1; 7 bases match TRBD1. Germline CDR1 reads ENHRY; CDR2 reads SYGVKD. J lost 1 base, V lost 0 bases, and 8 bases had no gene match. The CDR3 sequence is 17 residues long. The CDR3 DNA sequence: TGTGCCATCAGTGAGTCTCACGGGACAGCGACGAACACTGAAGCTTTCTTT. Translation gives CAISESHGTATNTEAFF.